One sample yielded the 3 T cell receptor beta chains listed below, sequenced in a study of blood T cells in healthy people across ages. PCR was performed a second time for about 6 to 11 cycles using a sample-barcoded 5' primer and a J-beta primer mix. TCRdb called the 5' RACE reads again in MiXCR, with one record for every CDR3 protein. The sample gives around 1,000,000 distinct CDR3 sequences, under 30% of which show up once; 0.65% to 0.75% is in the top ten. This same sample was also part of a study on T cells of mothers and their children.

Source material: blood. These receptors were collected from a girl aged 2 to 9 in good health.

This clonotype was counted at least ten times. This chain uses TRBV7-3 with TRBJ2-3; D might be TRBD1 or TRBD2, each matching 5 bases. The CDR3 has 14 residues. Trimming cost V 2 bases and J 2 bases, with 8 bases left between them. Looked up from germline, CDR1 is SGHTA and CDR2 is FQGTGA. The CDR3 sequence is CASSLGDPTDTQYF. CDR3 in DNA: TGTGCCAGCAGCTTAGGGGACCCCACAGATACGCAGTATTTT.

The V and J genes are TRBV7-2 and TRBJ2-1; D gene unclear. CDR3 length equals 13 residues. The germline V gene has CDR1 SGHTA and CDR2 FQGNSA. V was trimmed by 11 bases and J by 1 base, leaving 12 bases between them. As DNA, the CDR3 is TGTGCCTGCCGCGCCGCTTCCTACAATGAGCAGTTCTTC. Encoded protein: CACRAASYNEQFF. Together with reference TRBV7-2 and TRBJ2-1, the CDR3 gives the full variable domain: GAGVSQSPSNKVTEKGKDVELRCDPISGHTALYWYRQSLGQGLEFLIYFQGNSAPDKSGLPSDRFSAERTGGSVSTLTIQRTQQEDSAVYLCACRAASYNEQFFGPGTRLTVL.

The count of this clonotype is one. CDR3: CASSGRAGGPEREKLFF. In nucleotides, the CDR3 is TGTGCCAGCTCAGGGCGCGCAGGGGGCCCCGAAAGGGAAAAACTGTTTTTT. This rearrangement joins TRBV18 to TRBJ1-4; 8 positions match TRBD1. The junction had 16 bases not matched to a gene; V was cut back by 5 bases and J by 8 bases. Per the germline V gene, CDR1 is KGHSH and CDR2 is LQKENI. CDR3 length equals 17 residues.